This T cell receptor (beta chain) was captured in a study of cytomegalovirus exposure and HLA in healthy donors. The PCR contained 60 Vbeta and 13 Jbeta primers. Sequenced by immunoSEQ multiplex PCR; TCRdb stores in-frame clones only, minus some. The sample has 90,000 to 110,000 clones, roughly 76% seen once. Points from the study as a whole: The productive fraction for most TCR beta V segments was about 87% or about 30% in an earlier analysis. Analyzed later, association rates of TCRs varied across HLA loci, with DRB1 most and HLA-C fewest.

Notes on this clone: Its matching antigen is unknown.

The germline V gene encodes CDR1 SGHDT and CDR2 YYEEEE. The length of the CDR3 is 13 residues. V was clipped by 5 bases and J by 13 bases; unmatched bases: 7. The clonotype comes from a woman in her fifties or sixties in good health and CMV-seropositive. The chain couples TRBV5-6 to TRBJ1-6, with 9 bases that match TRBD1. The source material was PBMCs. The chain's CDR3 is CASSNTGTGPLHF. CDR3 sequence (DNA): TGTGCCAGCAGTAACACCGGGACAGGGCCCCTCCACTTT.